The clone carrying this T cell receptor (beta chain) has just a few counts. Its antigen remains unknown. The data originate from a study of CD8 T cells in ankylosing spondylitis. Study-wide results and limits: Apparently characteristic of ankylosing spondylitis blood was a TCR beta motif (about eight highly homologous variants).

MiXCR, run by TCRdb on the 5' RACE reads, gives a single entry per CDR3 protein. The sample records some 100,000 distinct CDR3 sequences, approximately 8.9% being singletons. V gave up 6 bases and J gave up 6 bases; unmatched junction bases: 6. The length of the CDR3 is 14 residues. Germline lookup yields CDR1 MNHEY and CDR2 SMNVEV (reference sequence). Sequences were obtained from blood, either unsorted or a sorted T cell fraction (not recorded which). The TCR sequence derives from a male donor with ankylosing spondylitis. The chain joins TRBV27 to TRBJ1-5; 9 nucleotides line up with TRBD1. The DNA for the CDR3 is TGTGCCAGCAGCTACAGGGGGCAAGGTCAGCCCCAGCATTTT. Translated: CASSYRGQGQPQHF.